These 17 T cell receptor beta chains came from one sample sequenced in a study of blood T cell repertoires in COVID-19. Sequenced by immunoSEQ multiplex PCR; TCRdb stores in-frame clones only, minus some. The sample includes around 20,000 clones, around 90% of them seen just once. The sample was peripheral blood. These receptors all stem from a human donor in a cohort sampled during active COVID-19. The donor label of this sample is uncertain.

The chain joins TRBV11-2 to TRBJ2-5, with TRBD2 matching over 9 bases. Germline V CDR1 and CDR2: SGHAT, FQNNGV. V was clipped by 6 bases and J by 3 bases; unmatched bases: 2. The CDR3 extends over 13 amino acids. CDR3 sequence: CASRKREEETQYF. In DNA form, the CDR3 reads TGTGCCAGCAGAAAGCGGGAGGAAGAGACCCAGTACTTC.

The chain joins TRBV18 to TRBJ1-1, with 7 nucleotides matching TRBD1. The CDR3 consists of 15 residues. Germline CDR1 is KGHSH and CDR2 is LQKENI. V trimming: 2 bases; J trimming: 5 bases; junction bases outside the gene matches: 8. The CDR3 bases are TGTGCCAGCTCACCAGGCAGGCAGGGGGGAACTGAAGCTTTCTTT. This encodes CASSPGRQGGTEAFF.

The rearrangement joins TRBV5-1 to TRBJ2-5; 11 bases line up with TRBD1. This CDR3 contains 17 residues. Trimming removed 0 bases from V and 2 bases from J; junction bases left unmatched: 6. Germline loops: CDR1 SGHRS, CDR2 YFSETQ. The CDR3 bases are TGCGCCAGCAGCTTGGCCGTAGGGGACAGGGGGCAAGAGACCCAGTACTTC. It is translated as CASSLAVGDRGQETQYF.

The chain uses TRBV19 and TRBJ1-1; 9 bases are a match to TRBD1. With V trimmed by 4 bases and J by 5 bases, 11 bases remained unmatched. Germline V gene sequence: CDR1 LNHDA, CDR2 SQIVND (reference sequence). The CDR3 totals 16 residues. This chain's CDR3 is CASSTDYTGGETEAFF. The CDR3, as DNA: TGTGCCAGTAGTACGGATTATACAGGGGGCGAGACTGAAGCTTTCTTT.

This clone turned up a few times. The V gene is TRBV7-2, the J gene TRBJ2-1; D may be TRBD2 (5 bases). Looked up from germline, CDR1 is SGHTA and CDR2 is FQGNSA. This CDR3 has 15 amino acids. V was cut by 2 bases and J by 7 bases, with 15 bases left in between. CDR3 in DNA: TGTGCCAGCAGCTTACAGAGCGGAGGTGGAAATGAGCAGTTCTTC. This sequence encodes CASSLQSGGGNEQFF. Variable domain in full (rest from reference TRBV7-2 and TRBJ2-1): GAGVSQSPSNKVTEKGKDVELRCDPISGHTALYWYRQSLGQGLEFLIYFQGNSAPDKSGLPSDRFSAERTGGSVSTLTIQRTQQEDSAVYLCASSLQSGGGNEQFFGPGTRLTVL.

This rearrangement joins TRBV2 to TRBJ1-4; TRBD1 agrees at 7 bases. Trimming took 4 bases from V and 5 from J; bases not matched to a gene: 7. This CDR3 has 15 residues. Germline V gives CDR1 SNHLY, CDR2 FYNNEI. The CDR3 loop is CASSGKTGVNEKLFF. The CDR3 bases are TGTGCCAGCAGTGGAAAAACAGGGGTAAATGAAAAACTGTTTTTT.

The chain uses TRBV5-5 and TRBJ2-7; 9 nucleotides agree with TRBD1. This CDR3 is 16 amino acids long. The germline V gene has CDR1 SGHKS and CDR2 YYEKEE (reference sequence). V lost 4 bases and J lost 7; bases outside the gene matches: 15. Here the CDR3 reads CASSRAPATGGMEQYF. CDR3 DNA: TGTGCCAGCAGCCGCGCGCCCGCGACAGGGGGAATGGAGCAGTACTTC. Full variable domain (rest looked up from reference TRBV5-5 and TRBJ2-7): DAGVTQSPTHLIKTRGQQVTLRCSPISGHKSVSWYQQVLGQGPQFIFQYYEKEERGRGNFPDRFSARQFPNYSSELNVNALLLGDSALYLCASSRAPATGGMEQYFGPGTRLTVT.

The CDR3 sequence: CASSPGLAENNEQFF. CDR3 sequence (DNA): TGTGCCAGCTCACCGGGACTAGCGGAAAACAATGAGCAGTTCTTC. The chain uses TRBV18 and TRBJ2-1; 11 positions match TRBD2. Germline loops: CDR1 KGHSH, CDR2 LQKENI. V lost 3 bases to trimming and J lost 5 bases; unmatched junction nucleotides: 3. The CDR3 is 15 residues long.

The chain uses TRBV7-8 and TRBJ2-1; 7 bases align to TRBD1. Per the germline V gene, CDR1 is SGHVS and CDR2 is FQNEAQ. V gave up 5 bases and J gave up 8 bases; unmatched junction bases: 18. This CDR3 contains 17 residues. CDR3 DNA: TGTGCCAGCAGCCTCAAATACAGGGGCCCGGGTCGGCATGAGCAGTTCTTC. Amino acids: CASSLKYRGPGRHEQFF.

The chain joins TRBV6-5 to TRBJ2-2; TRBD1 might be the D (6 bases). Trimming stripped 6 bases from V and 3 bases from J, with 11 bases between. The CDR3 runs 14 residues. Germline values: CDR1 MNHEY, CDR2 SVGAGI. This chain's CDR3 is CASSPQGYTGELFF. The CDR3 DNA reads as TGTGCCAGCAGCCCACAGGGTTACACCGGGGAGCTGTTTTTT.

The V and J genes are TRBV6-5 and TRBJ2-5, with a tentative D call TRBD1 (6 bases). Germline V gene lookup returns CDR1 MNHEY and CDR2 SVGAGI. This CDR3 contains 14 residues. With 5 bases removed from V and 2 bases from J, the gap between germline ends came to 12 bases. CDR3 nucleotides: TGTGCCAGCAGTAAACGGGACATACAAGAGACCCAGTACTTC. This sequence encodes CASSKRDIQETQYF.

This clone appeared a single time. The J gene is TRBJ1-1, the V gene TRBV15; 7 nucleotides align to TRBD1. V shed 7 bases, J shed 1 base, and the junction held 3 bases outside the gene matches. Germline-derived CDR1 and CDR2 are LNHNV and YYDKDF (reference sequence). The length of the CDR3 is 13 residues. CDR3 DNA sequence: TGTGCCACCAACAGGGGAGAGAACACTGAAGCTTTCTTT. Amino acid sequence: CATNRGENTEAFF. The full variable domain, its missing parts supplied by reference TRBV15 and TRBJ1-1, is DAMVIQNPRYQVTQFGKPVTLSCSQTLNHNVMYWYQQKSSQAPKLLFHYYDKDFNNEADTPDNFQSRRPNTSFCFLDIRSPGLGDTAMYLCATNRGENTEAFFGQGTRLTVV.

The rearrangement uses TRBV28 and TRBJ1-1; maybe TRBD1 (5 bases). Trimming cost V 2 bases and J 8 bases, with 12 bases left between them. CDR3 size: 13 residues. From germline, CDR1 is MDHEN and CDR2 SYDVKM. CDR3 bases: TGTGCCAGCAGTTTAGGAAATACAGGAGAAGCTTTCTTT. Protein sequence: CASSLGNTGEAFF.

The chain combines TRBV7-9 with TRBJ2-3, with a weak D call TRBD1 (5 bases). The germline V gene encodes CDR1 SEHNR and CDR2 FQNEAQ (reference sequence). Trimming shortened V by 5 bases and J by 0 bases, and 18 bases separated the two germline ends. The CDR3 is 17 residues long. CDR3 DNA sequence: TGTGCCAGCAGCCCTAGAGGACACCCCTCTAGCACAGATACGCAGTATTTT. This gives the protein CASSPRGHPSSTDTQYF.

V gene TRBV10-3 combines with J gene TRBJ2-7; a possible D gene is TRBD2 (6 bases). The CDR3 has 13 residues. Per the germline V gene, CDR1 is ENHRY and CDR2 is SYGVKD. V lost 8 bases and J 3 bases, leaving 14 bases between the germline ends. DNA for the CDR3: TGTGCCATCTCTTACCGGGAGAGCTACGAGCAGTACTTC. This codes for CAISYRESYEQYF.

V usage is TRBV13 and J usage is TRBJ1-1, with D possibly being TRBD1 (5 bases). The CDR3 sequence is 15 residues long. Germline-derived CDR1 and CDR2 are PRHDT and FYEKMQ (reference sequence). V shed 2 bases and J shed 1 base, with 11 bases lying between them. CDR3 sequence (DNA): TGTGCCAGCAGCTTACGCAGGGAAAGGAACACTGAAGCTTTCTTT. Translating gives CASSLRRERNTEAFF.

V and J are TRBV12-3 or TRBV12-4 and TRBJ2-1; TRBD2 agrees at 7 bases. V lost 6 bases to trimming and J lost 9 bases; unmatched junction nucleotides: 8. CDR3 size: 13 residues. The CDR3 sequence: CASSPAPGGEQFF. CDR3 nucleotide sequence: TGTGCCAGCAGCCCAGCCCCGGGGGGTGAGCAGTTCTTC.